The 26 T cell receptor beta chains given below trace back to one sample, sequenced in a study of blood T cell repertoires in COVID-19. Clones were read by immunoSEQ multiplex PCR, and TCRdb kept only the in-frame ones, dropping some. Of over 250,000 clones listed, 80% to 90% were seen once; the top ten hold 2.3%. The specimen was peripheral blood. The receptors shown here come from a woman aged 45-60 years with acute or convalescent COVID-19.

This clone was observed a handful of times. The CDR3 DNA is TGTGCCAGCAGTTTTGACGGCTACCTTTCACCTATAATTAGCGGGAGGTACAATGAGCAGTTCTTC. This gives the protein CASSFDGYLSPIISGRYNEQFF. This rearrangement joins TRBV28 to TRBJ2-1; TRBD2 matches at 10 bases. The CDR3 sequence is 22 residues long. The ends lost 3 bases at V and 4 bases at J; junction bases unmatched: 24. Germline assignment: CDR1 MDHEN and CDR2 SYDVKM.

The sample holds one count of this clone. The chain is built from TRBV10-3 and TRBJ2-7; D might be TRBD1 (5 bases). The germline V gene has CDR1 ENHRY and CDR2 SYGVKD. This CDR3 spans 12 amino acids. The V end lost 2 bases, the J end lost 7 bases, and 9 bases lay between the germline ends. CDR3 sequence reads: CAISEGADEQYF. The CDR3 DNA sequence: TGTGCCATCAGTGAGGGGGCGGATGAGCAGTACTTC.

J is TRBJ2-7 and V is TRBV5-1; 9 nucleotides agree with TRBD1. CDR3 length: 14 residues. The junction had 3 bases not matched to a gene; V was cut back by 2 bases and J by 3 bases. Germline V lookup: CDR1 SGHRS, CDR2 YFSETQ. The DNA of the CDR3 is TGCGCCAGCAGCTTTTGGACAGGGGTCTACGAGCAGTACTTC. Its translation: CASSFWTGVYEQYF.

This CDR3 reads CASSFGLAGTDTQYF. The CDR3 DNA reads TGTGCCAGCAGCTTCGGACTAGCGGGGACAGATACGCAGTATTTT. The V call is TRBV5-6, the J call TRBJ2-3, with 12 bases lining up with TRBD2. There are 15 residues in the CDR3. Trimming removed 2 bases from V and 3 bases from J; junction bases left unmatched: 1. CDR1 is SGHDT and CDR2 is YYEEEE in the germline V gene.

The rearrangement links TRBV4-2 to TRBJ1-1, with D perhaps matching TRBD1 (6 bases). V lost 4 bases and J lost 1, with 13 bases in between. Germline V gene lookup returns CDR1 LGHNA and CDR2 YNFKEQ. The CDR3 loop spans 15 amino acids. CDR3 nucleotide sequence: TGTGCCAGCAGCCCAGGGGCGCCTGGGAACACTGAAGCTTTCTTT. As protein: CASSPGAPGNTEAFF.

The chain combines TRBV28 with TRBJ2-7; 8 bases align to TRBD1. The germline CDR1 and CDR2 sequences are MDHEN and SYDVKM. V was clipped by 5 bases and J by 5 bases; unmatched bases: 5. The CDR3 spans 13 residues. The CDR3 nucleotides are TGTGCCAGCAGTCGACAGGGGACCCACGAGCAGTACTTC. Its translation: CASSRQGTHEQYF.

This chain connects TRBV27 to TRBJ2-6; D is undetermined. The CDR3 runs 17 residues. CDR1 is MNHEY and CDR2 is SMNVEV in the germline V gene (reference sequence). V lost 6 bases, J lost 0 bases, and 15 bases lay in between. The CDR3 region has the DNA TGTGCCAGCAGCTTTGCGCGAGAGGTCTCTGGGGCCAACGTCCTGACTTTC. Protein: CASSFAREVSGANVLTF. Complete variable domain (other parts from reference TRBV27 and TRBJ2-6): EAQVTQNPRYLITVTGKKLTVTCSQNMNHEYMSWYRQDPGLGLRQIYYSMNVEVTDKGDVPEGYKVSRKEKRNFPLILESPSPNQTSLYFCASSFAREVSGANVLTFGAGSRLTVL.

This chain links TRBV6-5 with TRBJ1-4; D not certain. The CDR3 sequence is 15 residues long. The V gene lost 8 bases and the J gene lost 0 bases, with 13 bases spanning the gap. Per the germline V gene, CDR1 is MNHEY and CDR2 is SVGAGI. CDR3 residues: CASLPFSATNEKLFF. In nucleotides, the CDR3 is TGTGCCAGCCTTCCCTTCTCTGCAACTAATGAAAAACTGTTTTTT.

The chain combines TRBV9 with TRBJ1-1; the D is unclear. Germline CDR1 reads SGDLS; CDR2 reads YYNGEE. Trimming took off 3 bases at V and 5 bases at J, with 11 bases between the two ends. The CDR3 length is 13 residues. CDR3 DNA sequence: TGTGCCAGCAGCGGACTCCGGGAGACTGAAGCTTTCTTT. Translated: CASSGLRETEAFF.

This clone was counted once. The chain recombines TRBV19 with TRBJ2-2, with 9 nucleotides matching TRBD1. CDR3 size: 14 residues. Germline V lookup: CDR1 LNHDA, CDR2 SQIVND (reference sequence). The junction had 0 bases not matched to a gene; V was cut back by 6 bases and J by 1 base. CDR3 sequence reads: CASRDRGNTGELFF. CDR3 sequence (DNA): TGTGCCAGTAGGGACAGGGGGAACACCGGGGAGCTGTTTTTT.

This clone turned up a few times. V gene TRBV28 combines with J gene TRBJ2-7; the D is unclear. Germline V lookup: CDR1 MDHEN, CDR2 SYDVKM. The CDR3 contains 15 residues. The germline V and J ends were trimmed by 5 bases and 2 bases, with 16 bases remaining between them. The CDR3 DNA reads as TGTGCCAGCAGTCAGTTGGTTTCAGCGACCTACGAGCAGTACTTC. Encoded protein: CASSQLVSATYEQYF.

V and J are TRBV7-2 and TRBJ1-5; 9 bases line up with TRBD1. CDR3 length: 14 amino acids. The V gene end was trimmed by 6 bases and the J gene end by 7 bases; junction bases not matched to a gene: 7. Germline V gene data show CDR1 as SGHTA and CDR2 as FQGNSA. DNA of the CDR3: TGTGCCAGCAGTCAGACAGGGGGTCAACAGCCCCAGCATTTT. Protein product: CASSQTGGQQPQHF.

The chain joins TRBV3-1 (or the pseudogene TRBV3-2) to TRBJ1-2, with D hard to call. The CDR3 is 12 amino acids. The germline V and J ends were trimmed by 4 bases and 6 bases, with 9 bases remaining between them. Germline V lookup: CDR1 LGHDT, CDR2 YNNKEL (reference sequence). CDR3 bases: TGTGCCAGCAGCCCAGAGAGGAATGGCTACACCTTC. It codes for CASSPERNGYTF.

The chain joins TRBV4-3 to TRBJ2-2; TRBD1 agrees at 11 bases. This CDR3 has 14 residues. V trimming: 4 bases; J trimming: 8 bases; junction bases outside the gene matches: 3. Germline V gene sequence: CDR1 LGHNA, CDR2 YSLEER. Here the CDR3 reads CASSRDRGKGELFF. The CDR3 DNA is TGCGCCAGCAGCCGGGACAGGGGGAAAGGGGAGCTGTTTTTT.

The chain couples TRBV24-1 to TRBJ2-5, with 16 bases lining up with TRBD2. The ends lost 4 bases at V and 1 base at J; junction bases unmatched: 11. The germline gives CDR1 KGHDR, CDR2 SFDVKD. CDR3 length: 20 residues. The CDR3 bases are TGTGCCACCAGTGAGGGCTGGACGGGACTAGCGGGAGGGGGCCAAGAGACCCAGTACTTC. Its protein is CATSEGWTGLAGGGQETQYF.

The chain joins TRBV4-1 to TRBJ2-7; 12 bases line up with TRBD2. This CDR3 has 16 amino acids. Looked up from germline, CDR1 is MGHRA and CDR2 is YSYEKL. Germline trimming cut 4 bases from V and 4 bases from J; bases unmatched to any gene: 8. CDR3 DNA sequence: TGCGCCAGCAGCCTCAGATGGACTAGCGGGATTTACGAGCAGTACTTC. Amino acid sequence: CASSLRWTSGIYEQYF.

The chain employs TRBV7-2 and TRBJ1-1; unclear D gene. Trimming shortened V by 5 bases and J by 0 bases, and 7 bases separated the two germline ends. Germline CDR1 SGHTA, CDR2 FQGNSA. This CDR3 contains 13 residues. CDR3 in DNA: TGTGCCAGCAGCGTCGAGATGAACACTGAAGCTTTCTTT. As protein: CASSVEMNTEAFF.

The chain recombines TRBV5-4 with TRBJ2-7, with D possibly being TRBD1 (6 bases). The CDR3 loop spans 14 amino acids. V was pared by 3 bases and J by 3 bases, with 13 bases between. The V gene's germline CDR1 is SGHNT and CDR2 YYREEE (reference sequence). The chain's CDR3 is CASSSSRGFYEQYF. CDR3 coding DNA: TGTGCCAGCAGCTCCAGCAGGGGTTTCTACGAGCAGTACTTC.

The V and J genes are TRBV28 and TRBJ1-4, with D unresolved. This CDR3 contains 13 residues. V was clipped by 7 bases and J by 7 bases, with 13 bases between them. In germline, CDR1 is MDHEN, CDR2 SYDVKM. CDR3 region: CASNEGRVEKLFF. CDR3 coding DNA: TGTGCCAGCAACGAAGGGCGGGTTGAAAAACTGTTTTTT.

The chain links TRBV5-4 to TRBJ1-5; tentative D call: TRBD1 (5 bases). This CDR3 contains 18 residues. In germline, CDR1 is SGHNT, CDR2 YYREEE (reference sequence). V was trimmed by 1 base and J by 4 bases, leaving 21 bases between them. CDR3 sequence: CASSLWLCQGEVNQPQHF. The CDR3 DNA sequence: TGTGCCAGCAGCTTGTGGTTGTGTCAGGGTGAGGTTAATCAGCCCCAGCATTTT.

The chain employs TRBV27 and TRBJ2-1; D gene ambiguous. V was pared by 3 bases and J by 8 bases, with 14 bases between. Per the germline V gene, CDR1 is MNHEY and CDR2 is SMNVEV (reference sequence). The CDR3 is 14 residues long. DNA of the CDR3: TGTGCCAGCAGTTTCTCCGAGACAAAGGATGAGCAGTTCTTC. It encodes CASSFSETKDEQFF.

The chain joins TRBV6-1 to TRBJ1-6, with TRBD1 as a possible D gene (6 bases). The CDR3 contains 14 residues. The V gene's germline CDR1 is MNHNS and CDR2 SASEGT. Trimming cost V 1 base and J 9 bases, with 10 bases left between them. Here the CDR3 DNA reads TGTGCCAGCAGTGAAGGGGACACTTCTTCACCCCTCCACTTT. Translating gives CASSEGDTSSPLHF.

The J gene is TRBJ2-7, the V gene TRBV7-2, with 11 bases lining up with TRBD2. The junction had 9 bases not matched to a gene; V was cut back by 4 bases and J by 7 bases. Germline assignment: CDR1 SGHTA and CDR2 FQGNSA. The CDR3 is made up of 15 amino acids. CDR3 sequence (DNA): TGTGCCAGCAGCTCCAAACTAGCGGGAGAGGAAGAGCAGTACTTC. Its protein is CASSSKLAGEEEQYF.

This chain connects TRBV4-2 to TRBJ1-1; D is unresolved. This CDR3 has 15 amino acids. CDR1 and CDR2 (germline): LGHNA, YNFKEQ. V was trimmed by 0 bases and J by 8 bases, leaving 16 bases between them. As DNA, the CDR3 is TGTGCCAGCAGCCAAGATCTGAACAGAATGTACGAAGCTTTCTTT. This gives the protein CASSQDLNRMYEAFF.

In the case of this clone: At one end the junction does not follow the germline gene, possibly because of a read error. This chain links TRBV4-1 with TRBJ1-2, with TRBD1 matching over 8 bases. Germline V lookup: CDR1 MGHRA, CDR2 YSYEKL. The CDR3 loop spans 16 amino acids. The CDR3 DNA reads as TGCGCCAGCAGCGAAGAAACAGGGGGAGGTAGCTATGGCTACACCTTC. This translates into CASSEETGGGSYGYTF.

This sequence joins TRBV6-4 and TRBJ1-6; D call uncertain. The V gene lost 5 bases and the J gene lost 9 bases, with 17 bases spanning the gap. The germline CDR1 and CDR2 sequences are MRHNA and SNTAGT. CDR3 length: 15 residues. The CDR3 DNA is TGTGCCAGCAGTCCCCTCGCGGCCGGGGTTTCACCCCTCCACTTT. It yields the protein CASSPLAAGVSPLHF.